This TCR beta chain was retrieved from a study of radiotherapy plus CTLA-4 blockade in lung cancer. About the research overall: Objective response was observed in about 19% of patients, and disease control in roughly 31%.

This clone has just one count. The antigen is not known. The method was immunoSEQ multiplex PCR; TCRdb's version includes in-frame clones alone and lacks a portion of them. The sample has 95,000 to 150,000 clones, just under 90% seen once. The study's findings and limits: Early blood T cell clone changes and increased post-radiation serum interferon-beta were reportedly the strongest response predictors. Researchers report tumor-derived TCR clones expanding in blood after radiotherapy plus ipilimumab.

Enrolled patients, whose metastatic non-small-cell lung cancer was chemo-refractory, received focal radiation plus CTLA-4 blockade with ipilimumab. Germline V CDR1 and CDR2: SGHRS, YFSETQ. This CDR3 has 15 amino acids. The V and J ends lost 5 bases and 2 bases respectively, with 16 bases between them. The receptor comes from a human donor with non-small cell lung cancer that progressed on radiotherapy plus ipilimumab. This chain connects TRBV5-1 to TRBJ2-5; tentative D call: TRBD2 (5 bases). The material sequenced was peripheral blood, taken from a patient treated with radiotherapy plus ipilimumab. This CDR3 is CASSLTGSGQETQYF. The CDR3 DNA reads TGCGCCAGCAGTCTTACCGGGTCGGGACAAGAGACCCAGTACTTC.